This T cell receptor beta chain was sequenced for a study of graft-versus-host responses after intestinal transplantation. Study in general: Each patient got anti-thymocyte globulin induction, then tacrolimus and steroids for two to four years. The study's findings and limits: GvH clones were identified in recipient marrow, with some first appearing in ileum or blood.

A word on this clone: Its target is not known.

Repertoires were generated with immunoSEQ multiplex PCR, while TCRdb's copy carries only in-frame clones and drops some. This sample yields approximately 17,000 clones, of which approximately 83% are seen a single time; 3.8% belongs to the top ten. Processing of graft tissue released intraepithelial and lamina propria lymphocytes. V was pared by 7 bases and J by 1 base, with 13 bases of the junction left unmatched. This CDR3 has 18 residues. Germline V gives CDR1 SGHDT, CDR2 YYEEEE. The sample consisted of ileum tissue, taken 584 days after intestinal transplantation. The chain is built from TRBV5-6 and TRBJ2-1; 11 bases fit TRBD2. This TCR was recovered from a human patient who received an intestinal transplant, so some T cells may come from the graft donor. The CDR3 protein is CASRGLVAGGLSYNEQFF. In DNA form, the CDR3 reads TGTGCCAGCCGCGGCCTAGTAGCGGGGGGGCTTTCCTACAATGAGCAGTTCTTC.